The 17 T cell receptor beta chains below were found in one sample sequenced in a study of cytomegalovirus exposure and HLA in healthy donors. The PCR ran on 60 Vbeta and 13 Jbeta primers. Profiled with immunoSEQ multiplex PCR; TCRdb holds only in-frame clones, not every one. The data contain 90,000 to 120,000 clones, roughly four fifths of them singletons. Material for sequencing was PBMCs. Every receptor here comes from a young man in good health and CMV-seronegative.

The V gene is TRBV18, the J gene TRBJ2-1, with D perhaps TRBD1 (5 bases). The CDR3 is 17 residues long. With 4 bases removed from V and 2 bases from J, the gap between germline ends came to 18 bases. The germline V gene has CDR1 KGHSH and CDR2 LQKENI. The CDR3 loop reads CASSLGWRQQAYNEQFF. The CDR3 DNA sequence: TGTGCCAGCTCACTAGGCTGGAGACAGCAAGCCTACAATGAGCAGTTCTTC.

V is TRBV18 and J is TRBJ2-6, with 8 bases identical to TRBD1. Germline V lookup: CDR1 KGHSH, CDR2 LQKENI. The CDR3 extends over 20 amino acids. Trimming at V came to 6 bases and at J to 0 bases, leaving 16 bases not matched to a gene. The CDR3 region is CASSPQPQGAGPSGANVLTF. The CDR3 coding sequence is TGTGCCAGCTCTCCCCAACCTCAGGGGGCCGGACCCTCTGGGGCCAACGTCCTGACTTTC.

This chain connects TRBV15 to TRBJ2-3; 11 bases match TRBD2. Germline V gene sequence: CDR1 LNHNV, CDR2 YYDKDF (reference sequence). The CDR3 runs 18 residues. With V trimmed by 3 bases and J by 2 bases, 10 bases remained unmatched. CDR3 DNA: TGTGCCACCAGCAGCGCCGGGACTAGCGGCCGAATCACAGATACGCAGTATTTT. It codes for CATSSAGTSGRITDTQYF.

The CDR3 sequence: CASSRQGARNTEAFF. The DNA of the CDR3 is TGCGCCAGCAGTAGACAGGGGGCGAGGAACACTGAAGCTTTCTTT. The gene calls are TRBV5-1 and TRBJ1-1; TRBD1 matches 10 bases. From germline, CDR1 is SGHRS and CDR2 YFSETQ. The CDR3 covers 15 residues. Trimming cost V 5 bases and J 1 base; bases outside gene matches: 5. Full variable domain (remainder filled in from reference TRBV5-1 and TRBJ1-1): KAGVTQTPRYLIKTRGQQVTLSCSPISGHRSVSWYQQTPGQGLQFLFEYFSETQRNKGNFPGRFSGRQFSNSRSEMNVSTLELGDSALYLCASSRQGARNTEAFFGQGTRLTVV.

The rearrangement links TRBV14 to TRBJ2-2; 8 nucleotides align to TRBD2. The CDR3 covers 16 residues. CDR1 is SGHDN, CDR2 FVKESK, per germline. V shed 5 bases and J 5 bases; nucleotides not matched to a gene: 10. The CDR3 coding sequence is TGTGCCAGCAGCTACGACCTCGGGAGGGGAACCGGGGAGCTGTTTTTT. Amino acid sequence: CASSYDLGRGTGELFF.

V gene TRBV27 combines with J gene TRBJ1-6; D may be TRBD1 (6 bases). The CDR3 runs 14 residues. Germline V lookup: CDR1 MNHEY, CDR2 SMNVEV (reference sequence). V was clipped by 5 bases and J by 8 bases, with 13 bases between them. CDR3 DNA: TGTGCCAGCAGTCTAGGGGGTACCTATTCACCCCTCCACTTT. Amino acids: CASSLGGTYSPLHF.

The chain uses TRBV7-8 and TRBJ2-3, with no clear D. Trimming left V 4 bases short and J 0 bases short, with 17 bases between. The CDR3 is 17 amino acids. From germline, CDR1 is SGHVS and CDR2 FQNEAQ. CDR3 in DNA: TGTGCCAGCAGCTCGAGCTCGGTGATTCCAAGCACAGATACGCAGTATTTT. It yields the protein CASSSSSVIPSTDTQYF.

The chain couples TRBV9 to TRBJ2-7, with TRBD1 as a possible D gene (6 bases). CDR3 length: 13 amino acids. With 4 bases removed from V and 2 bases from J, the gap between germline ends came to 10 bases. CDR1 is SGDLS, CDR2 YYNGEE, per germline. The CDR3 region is CASSPTGAYEQYF. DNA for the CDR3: TGTGCCAGCAGCCCGACAGGCGCCTACGAGCAGTACTTC.

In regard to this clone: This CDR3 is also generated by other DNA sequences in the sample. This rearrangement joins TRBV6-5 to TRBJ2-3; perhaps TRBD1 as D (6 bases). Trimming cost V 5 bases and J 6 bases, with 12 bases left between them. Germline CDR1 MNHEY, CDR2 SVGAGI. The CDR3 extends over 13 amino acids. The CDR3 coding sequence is TGTGCCAGCAGTGGGACATTTCTCGATACGCAGTATTTT. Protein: CASSGTFLDTQYF.

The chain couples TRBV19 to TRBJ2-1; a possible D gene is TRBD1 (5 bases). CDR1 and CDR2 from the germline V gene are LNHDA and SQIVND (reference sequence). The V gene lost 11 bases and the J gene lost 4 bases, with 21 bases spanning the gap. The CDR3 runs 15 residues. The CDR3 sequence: CASLGPPGIYNEQFF. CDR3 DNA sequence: TGTGCCTCCTTAGGCCCTCCAGGGATTTACAATGAGCAGTTCTTC. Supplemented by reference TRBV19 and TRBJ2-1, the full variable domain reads DGGITQSPKYLFRKEGQNVTLSCEQNLNHDAMYWYRQDPGQGLRLIYYSQIVNDFQKGDIAEGYSVSREKKESFPLTVTSAQKNPTAFYLCASLGPPGIYNEQFFGPGTRLTVL.

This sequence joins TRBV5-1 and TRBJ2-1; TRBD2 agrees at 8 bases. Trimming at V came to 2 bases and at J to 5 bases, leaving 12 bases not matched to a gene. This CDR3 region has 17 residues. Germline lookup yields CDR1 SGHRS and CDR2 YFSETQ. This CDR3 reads CASSFGVGTSYHNEQFF. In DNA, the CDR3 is TGCGCCAGCAGCTTTGGCGTCGGGACTAGTTATCACAATGAGCAGTTCTTC.

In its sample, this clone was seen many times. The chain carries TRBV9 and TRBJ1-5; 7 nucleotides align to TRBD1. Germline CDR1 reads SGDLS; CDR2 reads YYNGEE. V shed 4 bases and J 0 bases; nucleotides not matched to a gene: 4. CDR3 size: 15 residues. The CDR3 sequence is CASSRDSNSNQPQHF. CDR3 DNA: TGTGCCAGCAGCAGGGACAGCAATAGCAATCAGCCCCAGCATTTT.

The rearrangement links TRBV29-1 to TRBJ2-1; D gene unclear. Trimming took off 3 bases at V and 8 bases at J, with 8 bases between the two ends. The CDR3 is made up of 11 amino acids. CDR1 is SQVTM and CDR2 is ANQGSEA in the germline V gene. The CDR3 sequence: CSVDAAHEQFF. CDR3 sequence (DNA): TGCAGCGTTGACGCGGCCCATGAGCAGTTCTTC.

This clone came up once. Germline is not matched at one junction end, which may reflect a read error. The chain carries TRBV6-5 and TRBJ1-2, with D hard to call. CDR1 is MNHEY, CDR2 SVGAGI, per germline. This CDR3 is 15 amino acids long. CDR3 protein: CASSYSPGKLDGYPF. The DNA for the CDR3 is TGTGCCAGCAGTTACAGCCCCGGAAAACTAGATGGCTACCCCTTC.

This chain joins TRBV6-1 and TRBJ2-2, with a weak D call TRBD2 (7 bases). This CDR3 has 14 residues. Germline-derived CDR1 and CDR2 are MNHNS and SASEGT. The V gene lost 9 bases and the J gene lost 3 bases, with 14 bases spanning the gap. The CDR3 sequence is CASGEGGDTGELFF. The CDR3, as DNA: TGTGCCAGTGGTGAGGGGGGGGACACCGGGGAGCTGTTTTTT.

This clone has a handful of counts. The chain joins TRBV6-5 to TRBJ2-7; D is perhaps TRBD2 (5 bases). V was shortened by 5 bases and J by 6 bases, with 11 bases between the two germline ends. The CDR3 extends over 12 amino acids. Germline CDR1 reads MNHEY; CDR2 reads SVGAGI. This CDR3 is CASSTGLFEQYF. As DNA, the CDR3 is TGTGCCAGCAGTACTGGACTGTTCGAGCAGTACTTC.

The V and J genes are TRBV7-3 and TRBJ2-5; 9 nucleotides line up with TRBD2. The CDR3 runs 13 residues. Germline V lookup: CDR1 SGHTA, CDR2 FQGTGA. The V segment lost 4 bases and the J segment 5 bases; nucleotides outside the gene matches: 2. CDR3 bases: TGTGCCAGCAGCTCTAGCGGGGCGGAGACCCAGTACTTC. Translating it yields CASSSSGAETQYF.